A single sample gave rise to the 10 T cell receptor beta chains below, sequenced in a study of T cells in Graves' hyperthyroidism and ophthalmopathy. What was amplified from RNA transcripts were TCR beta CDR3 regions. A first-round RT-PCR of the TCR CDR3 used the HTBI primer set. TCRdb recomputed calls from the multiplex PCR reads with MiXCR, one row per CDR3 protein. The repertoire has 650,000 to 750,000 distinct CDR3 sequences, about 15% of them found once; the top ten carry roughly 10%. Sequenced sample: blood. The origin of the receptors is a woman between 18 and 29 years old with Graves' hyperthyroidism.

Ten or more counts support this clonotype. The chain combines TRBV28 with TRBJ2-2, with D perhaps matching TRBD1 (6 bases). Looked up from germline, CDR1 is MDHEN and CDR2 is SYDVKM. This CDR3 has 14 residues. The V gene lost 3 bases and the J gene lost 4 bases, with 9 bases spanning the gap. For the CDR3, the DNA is TGTGCCAGCAGTTTGGACAGACTCACCGGGGAGCTGTTTTTT. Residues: CASSLDRLTGELFF.

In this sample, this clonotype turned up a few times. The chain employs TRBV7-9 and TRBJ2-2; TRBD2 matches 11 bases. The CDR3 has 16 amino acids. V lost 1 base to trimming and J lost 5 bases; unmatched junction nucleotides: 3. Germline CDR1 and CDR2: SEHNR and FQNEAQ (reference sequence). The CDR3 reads CASSLELAGVTGELFF. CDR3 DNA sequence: TGTGCCAGCAGCTTAGAACTAGCGGGAGTAACCGGGGAGCTGTTTTTT.

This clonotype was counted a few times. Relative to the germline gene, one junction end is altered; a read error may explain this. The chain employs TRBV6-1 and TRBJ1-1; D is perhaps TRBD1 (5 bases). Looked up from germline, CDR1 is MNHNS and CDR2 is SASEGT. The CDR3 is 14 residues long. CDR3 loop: CASSEGPANTKAFF. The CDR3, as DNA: TGTGCCAGCAGTGAGGGGCCGGCCAACACTAAAGCTTTCTTT.

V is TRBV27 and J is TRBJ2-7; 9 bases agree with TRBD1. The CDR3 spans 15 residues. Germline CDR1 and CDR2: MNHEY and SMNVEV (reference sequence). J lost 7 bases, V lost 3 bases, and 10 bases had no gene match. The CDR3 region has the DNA TGTGCCAGCAGTTTTTCCGGGACAGGGCACGGGGAGCAGTACTTC. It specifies CASSFSGTGHGEQYF.

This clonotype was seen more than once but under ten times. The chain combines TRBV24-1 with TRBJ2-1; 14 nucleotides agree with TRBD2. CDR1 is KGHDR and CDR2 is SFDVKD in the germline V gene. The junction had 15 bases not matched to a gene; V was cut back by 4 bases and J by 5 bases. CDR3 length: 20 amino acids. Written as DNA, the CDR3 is TGTGCCACCAGTGAGTGGGGACTAGCGGGAGTTTTTGGACCTGACAATGAGCAGTTCTTC. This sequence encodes CATSEWGLAGVFGPDNEQFF.

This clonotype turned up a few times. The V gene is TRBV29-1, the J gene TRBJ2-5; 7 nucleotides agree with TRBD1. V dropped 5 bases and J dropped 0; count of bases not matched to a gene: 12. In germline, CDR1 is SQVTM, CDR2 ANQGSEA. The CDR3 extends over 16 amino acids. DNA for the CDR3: TGCAGCGTTCCCCGGACAGGACAGGCAAACCAAGAGACCCAGTACTTC. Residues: CSVPRTGQANQETQYF.

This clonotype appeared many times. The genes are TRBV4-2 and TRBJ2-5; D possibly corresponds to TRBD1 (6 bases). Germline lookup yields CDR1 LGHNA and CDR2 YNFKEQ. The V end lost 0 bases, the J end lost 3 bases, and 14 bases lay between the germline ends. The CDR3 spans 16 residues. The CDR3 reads CASSQDLARGEETQYF. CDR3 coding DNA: TGTGCCAGCAGCCAAGATCTGGCCAGGGGAGAAGAGACCCAGTACTTC.

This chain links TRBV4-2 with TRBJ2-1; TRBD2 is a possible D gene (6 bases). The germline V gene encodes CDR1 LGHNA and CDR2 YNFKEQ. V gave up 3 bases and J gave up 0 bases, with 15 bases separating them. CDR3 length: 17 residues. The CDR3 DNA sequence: TGTGCCAGCAGCCAGGAACCCGCGGGGTTCTCCTACAATGAGCAGTTCTTC. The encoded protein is CASSQEPAGFSYNEQFF.

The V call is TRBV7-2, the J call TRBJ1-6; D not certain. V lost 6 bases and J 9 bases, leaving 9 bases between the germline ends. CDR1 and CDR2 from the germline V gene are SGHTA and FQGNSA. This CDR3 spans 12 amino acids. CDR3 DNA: TGTGCCAGCAGTTATATTGGTTCACCCCTCCACTTT. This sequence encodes CASSYIGSPLHF. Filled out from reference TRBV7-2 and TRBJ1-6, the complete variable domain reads GAGVSQSPSNKVTEKGKDVELRCDPISGHTALYWYRQSLGQGLEFLIYFQGNSAPDKSGLPSDRFSAERTGGSVSTLTIQRTQQEDSAVYLCASSYIGSPLHFGNGTRLTVT.

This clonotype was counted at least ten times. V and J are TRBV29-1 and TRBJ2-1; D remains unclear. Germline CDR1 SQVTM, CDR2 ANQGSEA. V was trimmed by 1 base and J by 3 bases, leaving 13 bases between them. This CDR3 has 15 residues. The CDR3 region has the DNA TGCAGCGTTGAAGGAATTGCACTACTCTACAATGAGCAGTTCTTC. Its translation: CSVEGIALLYNEQFF.